This entry is about one T cell receptor (beta chain). The antigen is unknown. Germline assignment: CDR1 SNHLY and CDR2 FYNNEI. The trim removed 4 bases at V and 7 bases at J, leaving 10 bases unmatched. The CDR3 runs to 14 residues. Some clones are missing from TCRdb's copy, which holds only in-frame ones; the method was immunoSEQ multiplex PCR. The repertoire holds tens of thousands of clones, with just under 95% as singletons. This record belongs to a study of graft-versus-host responses after intestinal transplantation. Study-wide background: Grafts that recipients had were multivisceral, liver-intestinal, or isolated intestinal transplants. Anti-thymocyte globulin induction, then tacrolimus and steroids for roughly 3 years, went to all recipients. Broader study findings: Graft-donor T cell macrochimerism coincided with high graft-versus-host to host-versus-graft clonal ratios in allografts. There was an association between peak levels of circulating GvH clones and early post-transplant HvG declines.

The source of this sequence is a human donor who received an intestinal transplant. Sequenced material: unstimulated CD8+ T cells sorted from spleen or lymph node cells, taken before intestinal transplant. This chain links TRBV2 with TRBJ2-7; 7 positions match TRBD1. Here the CDR3 reads CASSVGTVRGEQYF. Written as DNA, the CDR3 is TGTGCCAGCAGTGTAGGGACAGTACGTGGAGAGCAGTACTTC. Looking up the rest from reference TRBV2 and TRBJ2-7 gives the full variable domain: EPEVTQTPSHQVTQMGQEVILRCVPISNHLYFYWYRQILGQKVEFLVSFYNNEISEKSEIFDDQFSVERPDGSNFTLKIRSTKLEDSAMYFCASSVGTVRGEQYFGPGTRLTVT.